One sample yielded the 31 T cell receptor beta chains listed below, sequenced in a study of cytomegalovirus exposure and HLA in healthy donors. This table comes from immunoSEQ multiplex PCR, and its TCRdb copy is limited to in-frame clones, with some not included. The profile shows about 180,000 clones, roughly 86% of them singletons. The sequenced sample consisted of PBMCs. These receptors all stem from a man younger than 35 in good health and CMV-seropositive.

The rearrangement uses TRBV13 and TRBJ2-7; TRBD1 matches 10 bases. Germline V gene sequence: CDR1 PRHDT, CDR2 FYEKMQ (reference sequence). This CDR3 has 14 residues. Trimming cost V 6 bases and J 6 bases; bases outside gene matches: 8. In DNA form, the CDR3 reads TGTGCCAGCAGACCCGGGACAGGGGTAAGCGAGCAGTACTTC. Its translation: CASRPGTGVSEQYF.

The V call is TRBV2, the J call TRBJ2-1, with TRBD1 matching over 7 bases. The CDR3 extends over 15 amino acids. V shed 7 bases and J 2 bases; nucleotides not matched to a gene: 8. Germline V gene sequence: CDR1 SNHLY, CDR2 FYNNEI. The DNA for the CDR3 is TGTGCCAGCATCACCGGGACAGATACCTACAATGAGCAGTTCTTC. Its protein is CASITGTDTYNEQFF.

The chain combines TRBV6-6 with TRBJ2-5; no clear D. CDR3 length: 16 residues. The germline V gene encodes CDR1 MNHNY and CDR2 SVGAGI (reference sequence). The V and J ends lost 0 bases and 5 bases respectively, with 16 bases between them. The chain's CDR3 is CASSYSSTGGEETQYF. The CDR3, as DNA: TGTGCCAGCAGTTACTCGAGCACGGGTGGAGAGGAGACCCAGTACTTC.

CDR3 in amino acids: CATQADYSNQPQHF. In DNA form, the CDR3 reads TGTGCCACTCAGGCAGATTATAGCAATCAGCCCCAGCATTTT. The J gene is TRBJ1-5, the V gene TRBV6-6, with unresolved D. V was clipped by 10 bases and J by 0 bases, with 13 bases between them. Germline lookup yields CDR1 MNHNY and CDR2 SVGAGI (reference sequence). CDR3 length: 14 amino acids.

V gene TRBV7-9 combines with J gene TRBJ2-5, with D perhaps matching TRBD2 (5 bases). Trimming pared 4 bases from V and 5 bases from J, leaving 17 bases between. CDR3 length equals 15 residues. Germline V gives CDR1 SEHNR, CDR2 FQNEAQ (reference sequence). The CDR3 loop reads CASSSTQSRRETQYF. The CDR3 nucleotides are TGTGCCAGCAGCTCAACCCAGTCTCGGAGGGAGACCCAGTACTTC.

The V call is TRBV5-1, the J call TRBJ2-3, with D possibly TRBD1 on 5 matching bases. The germline V gene encodes CDR1 SGHRS and CDR2 YFSETQ. The CDR3 has 14 amino acids. Trimming cost V 2 bases and J 1 base, with 8 bases left between them. The CDR3 loop reads CASSFTGGTDTQYF. The CDR3, as DNA: TGCGCCAGCAGCTTCACAGGAGGCACAGATACGCAGTATTTT.

The chain joins TRBV19 to TRBJ2-7; a weak D match, TRBD2 (5 bases). Germline values: CDR1 LNHDA, CDR2 SQIVND (reference sequence). The CDR3 has 11 amino acids. The V gene lost 11 bases and the J gene lost 0 bases, with 8 bases spanning the gap. CDR3 bases: TGTGCCGTTGGGAGCTCCTACGAGCAGTACTTC. The encoded protein is CAVGSSYEQYF.

The chain recombines TRBV7-6 with TRBJ2-1; TRBD2 is a possible D gene (6 bases). V shed 5 bases and J shed 5 bases, with 13 bases lying between them. Per germline, CDR1 SGHVS and CDR2 FNYEAQ. CDR3 length: 14 amino acids. The CDR3 nucleotides are TGTGCCAGCAGCCTTCTGGGACTCCACAATGAGCAGTTCTTC. Residues: CASSLLGLHNEQFF.

This chain uses TRBV11-2 with TRBJ2-3; no definite D call. This CDR3 is 12 amino acids long. Trimming left V 4 bases short and J 2 bases short, with 4 bases between. Germline V CDR1 and CDR2: SGHAT, FQNNGV. The CDR3 coding sequence is TGTGCCAGCAGCTCTTCCACAGATACGCAGTATTTT. Translating gives CASSSSTDTQYF.

This clone was detected only a few times. The J gene is TRBJ1-5, the V gene TRBV4-2, with unresolved D. This CDR3 region has 15 residues. Trimming took off 3 bases at V and 5 bases at J, with 14 bases between the two ends. Germline values: CDR1 LGHNA, CDR2 YNFKEQ. CDR3 amino acids: CASSQGWAVDQPQHF. CDR3 bases: TGTGCCAGCAGCCAGGGTTGGGCCGTGGATCAGCCCCAGCATTTT.

J is TRBJ1-4 and V is TRBV18; tentative D call: TRBD1 (6 bases). CDR3 length: 15 residues. The V gene's germline CDR1 is KGHSH and CDR2 LQKENI. V shed 3 bases and J shed 3 bases, with 11 bases lying between them. CDR3 amino acids: CASSPTGGPNEKLFF. CDR3 nucleotides: TGTGCCAGCTCACCCACGGGGGGCCCTAATGAAAAACTGTTTTTT.

The chain has TRBV6-1 and TRBJ1-2; a weak D match, TRBD1 (6 bases). V was shortened by 1 base and J by 2 bases, with 11 bases between the two germline ends. Per the germline V gene, CDR1 is MNHNS and CDR2 is SASEGT. The CDR3 has 15 residues. As DNA, the CDR3 is TGTGCCAGCAGTGAAGGTACAGGGATAAACTATGGCTACACCTTC. Translating it yields CASSEGTGINYGYTF.

The genes are TRBV19 and TRBJ2-1, with D perhaps matching TRBD1 (5 bases). V lost 3 bases and J 6 bases, leaving 12 bases between the germline ends. This CDR3 is built from 14 residues. CDR1 LNHDA and CDR2 SQIVND come from the germline V gene (reference sequence). The CDR3 is CASSIGDRFNEQFF. Written as DNA, the CDR3 is TGTGCCAGTAGTATCGGAGACAGATTCAATGAGCAGTTCTTC.

This clone was picked up one time. This chain connects TRBV11-2 to TRBJ2-7; D is undetermined. Germline lookup yields CDR1 SGHAT and CDR2 FQNNGV. V lost 0 bases and J 3 bases, leaving 9 bases between the germline ends. The CDR3 extends over 14 amino acids. The CDR3 reads CASSLDRAIYEQYF. CDR3 coding DNA: TGTGCCAGCAGCTTAGATCGCGCGATCTACGAGCAGTACTTC.

J is TRBJ1-2 and V is TRBV19, with D unclear. Germline V CDR1 and CDR2: LNHDA, SQIVND (reference sequence). The germline V and J ends were trimmed by 5 bases and 6 bases, with 10 bases remaining between them. This CDR3 has 12 residues. CDR3 in amino acids: CASSLAGNGYTF. The CDR3 DNA is TGTGCCAGTAGTTTGGCCGGGAATGGCTACACCTTC.

Worth noting for this clone: Other DNA sequences in this sample translate to the same CDR3. The chain carries TRBV7-2 and TRBJ2-2; 8 nucleotides match TRBD2. The length of the CDR3 is 15 residues. The germline CDR1 and CDR2 sequences are SGHTA and FQGNSA. The V gene end was trimmed by 2 bases and the J gene end by 1 base; junction bases not matched to a gene: 0. In nucleotides, the CDR3 is TGTGCCAGCAGCTTACGGGGGGGGAACACCGGGGAGCTGTTTTTT. It yields the protein CASSLRGGNTGELFF.

This clone was counted between two and nine times. The CDR3 nucleotides read TGTGCCTGGAGCGATAGGAGGTTTAAGGAAAAACTGTTTTTT. Protein sequence: CAWSDRRFKEKLFF. This chain joins TRBV30 and TRBJ1-4; no reliable D call. CDR1 is GTSNPN, CDR2 SVGIG, per germline (reference sequence). Trimming stripped 3 bases from V and 8 bases from J, with 16 bases between. The CDR3 length is 14 residues.

The chain combines TRBV15 with TRBJ2-3; 10 bases are a match to TRBD2. The length of the CDR3 is 15 residues. From germline, CDR1 is LNHNV and CDR2 YYDKDF (reference sequence). Unmatched junction bases numbered 0, after V lost 2 bases and J lost 1 base. As DNA, the CDR3 is TGTGCCACCAGCAGACTAGCGGGGGGCACAGATACGCAGTATTTT. It is translated as CATSRLAGGTDTQYF.

This clone has just one count. The gene calls are TRBV11-3 and TRBJ2-2, with 7 bases fitting TRBD1. Unmatched junction bases numbered 6, after V lost 5 bases and J lost 6 bases. Germline CDR1 reads SGHNT; CDR2 reads YENEEA. This CDR3 region has 14 residues. CDR3 residues: CASSIRQGAGELFF. In DNA, the CDR3 is TGTGCCAGCAGCATCCGACAGGGAGCCGGGGAGCTGTTTTTT.

The rearrangement joins TRBV7-2 to TRBJ2-1; 8 positions match TRBD1. Germline V gene sequence: CDR1 SGHTA, CDR2 FQGNSA. This CDR3 is 16 amino acids long. After removal of 3 bases from V and 2 bases from J, the junction contained 6 bases not matched to a gene. The CDR3 region has the DNA TGTGCCAGCAGCTTCCGGACAGGGCTAACCTACAATGAGCAGTTCTTC. Translating gives CASSFRTGLTYNEQFF.

This clone was picked up one time. The CDR3 DNA sequence: TGTGCCTGGATGGGAGGGGGGGGGTTCTACGAGCAGTACTTC. This translates into CAWMGGGGFYEQYF. This chain uses TRBV30 with TRBJ2-7, with D perhaps TRBD2 (7 bases). CDR1 and CDR2 from the germline V gene are GTSNPN and SVGIG (reference sequence). Trimming left V 4 bases short and J 3 bases short, with 16 bases between. The CDR3 covers 14 residues.

The chain links TRBV7-9 to TRBJ2-7, with D tentatively TRBD1 (6 bases). The germline gives CDR1 SEHNR, CDR2 FQNEAQ (reference sequence). The CDR3 extends over 12 amino acids. V lost 4 bases, J lost 3 bases, and 7 bases lay in between. CDR3 DNA sequence: TGTGCCAGCAGCTCACAGGGCTACGAGCAGTACTTC. Encoded protein: CASSSQGYEQYF.

The chain couples TRBV7-8 to TRBJ2-3, with D unresolved. CDR1 and CDR2 (germline): SGHVS, FQNEAQ. Trimming removed 1 base from V and 0 bases from J, with 5 bases in between. The CDR3 runs to 14 residues. The CDR3 spells CASSLGSSTDTQYF. The CDR3, as DNA: TGTGCCAGCAGCTTAGGTAGTAGCACAGATACGCAGTATTTT.

CDR3 region: CASSLPGLTEAFF. The CDR3 nucleotides read TGTGCCAGCAGCTTACCCGGTCTAACTGAAGCTTTCTTT. The rearrangement links TRBV5-5 to TRBJ1-1; D gene unclear. Looked up from germline, CDR1 is SGHKS and CDR2 is YYEKEE (reference sequence). The CDR3 spans 13 residues. The V end lost 2 bases, the J end lost 5 bases, and 10 bases lay between the germline ends.

This clone was seen once. This chain connects TRBV6-5 to TRBJ2-1; 12 bases map to TRBD1. The length of the CDR3 is 15 residues. Losses at the gene ends were 6 bases for V and 6 bases for J; bases not matched to a gene: 6. Germline V CDR1 and CDR2: MNHEY, SVGAGI. The CDR3 DNA sequence: TGTGCCAGCAGCCGAGGGACAGGGGGCGGCAATGAGCAGTTCTTC. It codes for CASSRGTGGGNEQFF.

The chain links TRBV4-1 to TRBJ2-7; TRBD1 might be the D (7 bases). This CDR3 comprises 17 residues. Germline V gene sequence: CDR1 MGHRA, CDR2 YSYEKL. The V end lost 1 base, the J end lost 2 bases, and 18 bases lay between the germline ends. This chain's CDR3 is CASSQGQGGWPPYEQYF. CDR3 nucleotides: TGCGCCAGCAGCCAAGGCCAGGGGGGATGGCCCCCCTACGAGCAGTACTTC.

The chain has TRBV7-2 and TRBJ1-3; no clear D. Trimming left V 5 bases short and J 6 bases short, with 14 bases between. This CDR3 has 14 residues. Per germline, CDR1 SGHTA and CDR2 FQGNSA. The DNA for the CDR3 is TGTGCCAGCAGCCCTCAAGAGGGTATAAACACCATATATTTT. It encodes CASSPQEGINTIYF.

This chain links TRBV5-6 with TRBJ2-3, with TRBD1 as a possible D gene (5 bases). CDR1 and CDR2 (germline): SGHDT, YYEEEE. Deletions cut 4 bases from V and 5 bases from J, with 14 bases between. This CDR3 has 14 residues. CDR3 sequence (DNA): TGTGCCAGCAGCCCGCCCCAGGGATTAGATACGCAGTATTTT. It is translated as CASSPPQGLDTQYF.

The CDR3 bases are TGTGCCAGCAGCCCACTGACTAGCGGGGGGGCGAAGGCCACAGATACGCAGTATTTT. This codes for CASSPLTSGGAKATDTQYF. This chain joins TRBV7-3 and TRBJ2-3, with 14 bases lining up with TRBD2. The CDR3 totals 19 residues. Germline assignment: CDR1 SGHTA and CDR2 FQGTGA. V lost 5 bases, J lost 2 bases, and 12 bases stayed unmatched. Full variable domain (rest looked up from reference TRBV7-3 and TRBJ2-3): GAGVSQTPSNKVTEKGKYVELRCDPISGHTALYWYRQSLGQGPEFLIYFQGTGAADDSGLPNDRFFAVRPEGSVSTLKIQRTERGDSAVYLCASSPLTSGGAKATDTQYFGPGTRLTVL.

CDR3: CASSLAVSGANVLTF. The CDR3, as DNA: TGTGCCAGCAGCTTGGCGGTCTCTGGGGCCAACGTCCTGACTTTC. V and J are TRBV7-2 and TRBJ2-6; D unclear. Germline V gene sequence: CDR1 SGHTA, CDR2 FQGNSA. Deletions cut 3 bases from V and 0 bases from J, with 6 bases between. The CDR3 totals 15 residues.

The gene calls are TRBV19 and TRBJ1-2; D may be TRBD1 (5 bases). CDR1 is LNHDA, CDR2 SQIVND, per germline (reference sequence). This CDR3 region has 15 residues. Trimming stripped 9 bases from V and 5 bases from J, with 22 bases between. CDR3 protein: CASTTTAPILYGYTF. The CDR3 DNA reads as TGTGCCAGCACCACGACAGCTCCGATTCTGTATGGCTACACCTTC.